The 20 T cell receptor beta chains reported below all come from one sample, sequenced in a study of shared clonotypes between healthy human individuals. Sequenced by immunoSEQ multiplex PCR; TCRdb stores in-frame clones only, minus some. In the table there are 550,000 to 600,000 clones, roughly four fifths of which are singletons. The sample taken for sequencing was PBMCs. These receptors were obtained from a woman in her thirties or forties in good health. Some clones in this sample may be carry-over from other donors' samples.

As to this clone: This sample includes further DNA sequences coding for the same CDR3. The chain is built from TRBV29-1 and TRBJ2-3; D not resolved. The CDR3 is 11 residues long. In germline, CDR1 is SQVTM, CDR2 ANQGSEA. V was cut by 3 bases and J by 0 bases, with 1 base left in between. The CDR3: CSVESTDTQYF. CDR3 sequence (DNA): TGCAGCGTTGAGAGCACAGATACGCAGTATTTT.

This clone appeared a single time. The chain links TRBV4-3 to TRBJ2-7; D possibly corresponds to TRBD2 (6 bases). This CDR3 spans 16 amino acids. CDR1 and CDR2 from the germline V gene are LGHNA and YSLEER. Trimming took 0 bases from V and 7 from J, leaving 19 bases between them. The CDR3 region has the DNA TGCGCCAGCAGCCAAGAAAAGAGCCAGCCCGCGGGGGAGCAGTACTTC. This sequence encodes CASSQEKSQPAGEQYF.

This clone has just a few counts. The V call is TRBV27, the J call TRBJ1-5, with a possible D match to TRBD1 (6 bases). CDR3 length equals 13 residues. Germline CDR1 and CDR2: MNHEY and SMNVEV (reference sequence). Trimming stripped 3 bases from V and 5 bases from J, with 8 bases between. The CDR3 DNA reads as TGTGCCAGCAGTTTCAAGGGGGATCAGCCCCAGCATTTT. Translation: CASSFKGDQPQHF.

The chain is built from TRBV6-6 and TRBJ2-7; D could derive from TRBD1 or TRBD2 (5 bases each). The germline V gene encodes CDR1 MNHNY and CDR2 SVGAGI (reference sequence). This CDR3 has 15 amino acids. The germline V and J ends were trimmed by 6 bases and 0 bases, with 15 bases remaining between them. The CDR3 loop reads CASRPPGALSYEQYF. In DNA, the CDR3 is TGTGCCAGCAGGCCTCCCGGGGCTCTCTCCTACGAGCAGTACTTC.

This chain links TRBV2 with TRBJ2-7; D perhaps matches TRBD1 (6 bases). This CDR3 has 13 amino acids. The germline V gene has CDR1 SNHLY and CDR2 FYNNEI. V dropped 11 bases and J dropped 0 bases, with 14 bases sitting between them. CDR3 sequence reads: CADRRGSSYEQYF. CDR3 nucleotides: TGTGCCGATCGCAGGGGCTCCTCCTACGAGCAGTACTTC.

V and J are TRBV7-9 and TRBJ1-4; 7 bases align to TRBD1. V lost 5 bases, J lost 7 bases, and 7 bases stayed unmatched. The CDR3 spans 14 residues. Germline values: CDR1 SEHNR, CDR2 FQNEAQ (reference sequence). CDR3 nucleotides: TGTGCCAGCAGCGGGACAGCAATATTTGAAAAACTGTTTTTT. As protein: CASSGTAIFEKLFF.

This clone was recorded a few times. The chain links TRBV30 to TRBJ2-4; D call uncertain. Per germline, CDR1 GTSNPN and CDR2 SVGIG (reference sequence). Trimming took off 3 bases at V and 6 bases at J, with 9 bases between the two ends. CDR3 length equals 12 residues. The CDR3: CAWRRGLNIQYF. CDR3 in DNA: TGTGCCTGGAGGCGTGGGTTAAACATTCAGTACTTC.

The sample holds one count of this clone. The V gene is TRBV4-3, the J gene TRBJ2-7, with 8 bases that match TRBD2. Germline CDR1 is LGHNA and CDR2 is YSLEER. The CDR3 extends over 16 amino acids. Germline trimming cut 2 bases from V and 3 bases from J; bases unmatched to any gene: 9. The CDR3 spells CASSQTSGPSIYEQYF. For the CDR3, the DNA is TGCGCCAGCAGCCAAACTAGCGGACCCTCGATCTACGAGCAGTACTTC.

The chain employs TRBV10-3 and TRBJ2-1; 14 bases are shared with TRBD2. The CDR3 covers 15 residues. Germline trimming cut 2 bases from V and 9 bases from J; bases unmatched to any gene: 3. Germline V CDR1 and CDR2: ENHRY, SYGVKD. CDR3 loop: CAISEKGTSGSEQFF. CDR3 DNA: TGTGCCATCAGTGAGAAGGGGACTAGCGGGAGTGAGCAGTTCTTC.

Here the CDR3 reads CASSLAAGIWETQYF. The DNA for the CDR3 is TGCGCCAGCAGCTTGGCGGCCGGTATCTGGGAGACCCAGTACTTC. The gene calls are TRBV5-1 and TRBJ2-5; D is uncertain. V was clipped by 0 bases and J by 5 bases, with 14 bases between them. Germline V CDR1 and CDR2: SGHRS, YFSETQ. The CDR3 sequence is 15 residues long.

The chain is built from TRBV27 and TRBJ2-7; 12 bases fit TRBD1. This CDR3 is built from 15 residues. CDR1 and CDR2 from the germline V gene are MNHEY and SMNVEV (reference sequence). V lost 6 bases, J lost 5 bases, and 8 bases stayed unmatched. For the CDR3, the DNA is TGTGCCAGCAGGATGGGACAGGGGGCATTCAACGAGCAGTACTTC. It specifies CASRMGQGAFNEQYF.

As concerns this clone: Different DNA sequences within this sample yield the same CDR3. V and J are TRBV27 and TRBJ1-1; weak D call: TRBD1 (5 bases). Trimming cost V 3 bases and J 3 bases, with 8 bases left between them. The length of the CDR3 is 13 residues. Germline V CDR1 and CDR2: MNHEY, SMNVEV (reference sequence). CDR3 nucleotides: TGTGCCAGCAGTTTCAGGGAGGACACTGAAGCTTTCTTT. Translation gives CASSFREDTEAFF.

V is TRBV18 and J is TRBJ2-7; TRBD2 matches 14 bases. The CDR3 runs 16 residues. CDR1 and CDR2 from the germline V gene are KGHSH and LQKENI. Losses at the gene ends were 8 bases for V and 2 bases for J; bases not matched to a gene: 8. CDR3 sequence (DNA): TGTGCCAGCGCGACTAGCGGGGGGGCGTCGACCTACGAGCAGTACTTC. Translating it yields CASATSGGASTYEQYF.

The rearrangement uses TRBV10-1 and TRBJ2-2; TRBD1 matches 9 bases. This CDR3 has 18 amino acids. V lost 8 bases to trimming and J lost 4 bases; unmatched junction nucleotides: 17. Per germline, CDR1 WNHNN and CDR2 SYGVQD (reference sequence). The CDR3 reads CASSYSGTGIRGTGELFF. DNA of the CDR3: TGCGCCAGCTCCTACTCCGGGACAGGGATAAGAGGCACCGGGGAGCTGTTTTTT.

The chain's CDR3 is CASSQDGGGGKLFF. CDR3 nucleotides: TGCGCCAGCAGCCAAGATGGCGGGGGCGGGAAACTGTTTTTT. The chain joins TRBV4-3 to TRBJ1-4; D is perhaps TRBD1 (6 bases). CDR1 is LGHNA, CDR2 YSLEER, per germline. Trimming stripped 0 bases from V and 11 bases from J, with 13 bases between. The CDR3 is 14 amino acids.

The rearrangement joins TRBV7-9 to TRBJ1-1, with D uncertain. Germline values: CDR1 SEHNR, CDR2 FQNEAQ (reference sequence). This CDR3 contains 13 residues. Trimming stripped 0 bases from V and 6 bases from J, with 8 bases between. The CDR3 DNA is TGTGCCAGCAGCTTAGCGCTGTTGGCTGAAGCTTTCTTT. Residues: CASSLALLAEAFF.

The CDR3: CAWNSGFLYGYTF. CDR3 sequence (DNA): TGTGCCTGGAATAGTGGGTTCCTCTATGGCTACACCTTC. The V gene is TRBV30, the J gene TRBJ1-2; D remains ambiguous. The CDR3 consists of 13 residues. Germline CDR1 reads GTSNPN; CDR2 reads SVGIG (reference sequence). V was trimmed by 4 bases and J by 4 bases, leaving 13 bases between them.

The chain joins TRBV29-1 to TRBJ2-1; D unclear. The length of the CDR3 is 11 residues. Per the germline V gene, CDR1 is SQVTM and CDR2 is ANQGSEA. V was shortened by 4 bases and J by 6 bases, with 7 bases between the two germline ends. CDR3 bases: TGCAGCGTTGGAGCTGTCAATGAGCAGTTCTTC. Its translation is CSVGAVNEQFF.

The chain recombines TRBV7-9 with TRBJ2-7; TRBD2 aligns across 8 bases. J was trimmed by 6 bases and V by 1 base; bases with no gene match: 8. Germline CDR1 and CDR2: SEHNR and FQNEAQ (reference sequence). This CDR3 comprises 15 residues. CDR3: CASSLVGSGTSEQYF. CDR3 bases: TGTGCCAGCAGCTTAGTTGGTAGCGGGACTAGCGAGCAGTACTTC.

The rearrangement joins TRBV19 to TRBJ1-2; tentative D call: TRBD1 (5 bases). This CDR3 region has 15 residues. The germline gives CDR1 LNHDA, CDR2 SQIVND (reference sequence). The V end was cut by 1 base, the J end by 6 bases, with 15 bases between. The CDR3 protein is CASSIGPGLPHGYTF. The CDR3 DNA reads as TGTGCCAGTAGTATAGGGCCGGGACTCCCTCATGGCTACACCTTC.